Listed below are T cell receptor beta chains from one sample, sequenced in a study of PD-1 blockade in classical Hodgkin lymphoma. Sequencing was performed with immunoSEQ multiplex PCR; in TCRdb, only in-frame clones are kept and a portion is missing. There are around 17,000 clones in the sample; around four fifths occur only once, and 1% lies in the top ten. The source material was CD4+ T cells from blood, sampled at baseline. The receptor set was obtained from a human donor with classical Hodgkin lymphoma. CDR3s include the opening cysteine and the closing phenylalanine or tryptophan. A D gene is named only where the DNA matches it firmly. Not all rows give a size; the values are once, few, many and, for expanded clones, a class.

clone_size	v_call	d_call	j_call	cdr3_aa	cdr3_nt
.	TRBV10-3	TRBD2	TRBJ2-2	CAISGGPTGELFF	TGTGCCATATCGGGGGGGCCCACCGGGGAGCTGTTTTTT
.	TRBV6-5	TRBD1	TRBJ2-1	CASSQTGSSYNEQFF	TGTGCCAGCAGCCAGACAGGGAGCTCCTACAATGAGCAGTTCTTC
few	TRBV25-1	.	TRBJ1-6	CASFRNSPLHF	TGTGCCAGCTTCCGGAATTCACCCCTCCACTTT
.	TRBV18	.	TRBJ1-1	CASSPPGQNTEAFF	TGTGCCAGCTCACCGCCGGGACAGAACACTGAAGCTTTCTTT
.	TRBV6-1	TRBD1	TRBJ1-3	CASRDRGPGNTIYF	TGTGCCAGCAGGGACAGGGGGCCAGGAAACACCATATATTTT
.	TRBV11-2	.	TRBJ1-6	CASSPQENSPLHF	TGTGCCAGCAGCCCACAGGAAAATTCACCCCTCCACTTT
.	TRBV18	TRBD1	TRBJ2-6	CASSPRDRISGANVLTF	TGTGCCAGCTCACCACGGGACAGGATATCTGGGGCCAACGTCCTGACTTTC
.	TRBV11-1	TRBD2	TRBJ2-5	CASSLGAGGAGRETQYF	TGTGCCAGCAGCCTAGGAGCGGGGGGGGCCGGCCGGGAGACCCAGTACTTC
.	TRBV27	TRBD1	TRBJ1-2	CASRARTGPNYGYTF	TGTGCCAGCAGGGCAAGGACAGGGCCAAACTATGGCTACACCTTC
.	TRBV2	.	TRBJ2-6	CASRPSPGGAGANVLTF	TGTGCCAGCAGGCCCTCTCCAGGCGGGGCTGGGGCCAACGTCCTGACTTTC
.	TRBV7-2	.	TRBJ2-2	CASSFLAGLGTGELFF	TGTGCCAGCAGCTTTCTGGCAGGCTTGGGCACCGGGGAGCTGTTTTTT
.	TRBV7-6	TRBD1	TRBJ1-1	CASSLTGTGAFF	TGTGCCAGCAGCCTCACCGGGACAGGGGCTTTCTTT
once	TRBV7-2	.	TRBJ2-1	CASTIDTYNEQFF	TGTGCCAGCACAATAGACACCTACAATGAGCAGTTCTTC
.	TRBV9	TRBD1	TRBJ1-2	CASSAHRGDYGYTF	TGTGCCAGCAGCGCCCACAGGGGAGACTATGGCTACACCTTC
.	TRBV10-3	.	TRBJ1-2	CAISERTTYGYTF	TGTGCCATCAGTGAGAGGACAACCTATGGCTACACCTTC
.	TRBV6-5	.	TRBJ2-3	CASSYQWSTDTQYF	TGTGCCAGCAGTTACCAGTGGAGCACAGATACGCAGTATTTT
.	TRBV12-5	.	TRBJ2-2	CASGLVLGGTGELFF	TGTGCTAGTGGTTTGGTACTGGGCGGTACCGGGGAGCTGTTTTTT
.	TRBV20-1	.	TRBJ1-1	CRIEGGTEAFF	TGCAGAATCGAAGGGGGCACTGAAGCTTTCTTT
.	TRBV28	.	TRBJ2-7	CASSLLGGNYEQYF	TGTGCCAGCAGTTTATTGGGCGGGAACTACGAGCAGTACTTC
.	TRBV6-5	.	TRBJ1-6	CASRYKSPGTAPLHF	TGTGCCAGCAGGTACAAGTCTCCAGGGACTGCACCCCTCCACTTT
.	TRBV30	.	TRBJ1-6	CAWSVGYNSPLHF	TGTGCCTGGAGTGTGGGTTATAATTCACCCCTCCACTTT
once	TRBV2	TRBD2	TRBJ2-1	CASTGTSGRAGNEQFF	TGTGCCAGCACCGGGACTAGCGGGAGGGCGGGCAATGAGCAGTTCTTC
few	TRBV2	.	TRBJ1-5	CASSGEDSQPQHF	TGTGCCAGCAGTGGGGAGGACAGTCAGCCCCAGCATTTT
.	TRBV28	.	TRBJ2-7	CASRFVTGSSYEQYF	TGTGCCAGCAGGTTCGTTACAGGGAGCTCCTACGAGCAGTACTTC
.	TRBV10-1	TRBD2	TRBJ2-1	CASSPPPGLAGDYEQFF	TGCGCCAGCAGCCCCCCACCCGGACTAGCGGGAGATTATGAGCAGTTCTTC
.	TRBV30	.	TRBJ1-2	CAWTDSRGYTF	TGTGCCTGGACTGACAGTAGGGGCTACACCTTC
.	TRBV5-1	.	TRBJ2-4	CASSEVGAKNIQYF	TGCGCCAGCAGCGAGGTCGGGGCCAAAAACATTCAGTACTTC
.	TRBV27	TRBD2	TRBJ2-2	CASSFGPGLPDLTGELFF	TGTGCCAGCAGTTTCGGACCGGGACTACCTGACCTCACCGGGGAGCTGTTTTTT
.	TRBV6-6	TRBD1	TRBJ1-2	CASSHPDRDYGYTF	TGTGCCAGCAGTCACCCGGACAGGGACTATGGCTACACCTTC
.	TRBV7-2	.	TRBJ1-5	CASSLVGGPNQPQHF	TGTGCCAGCAGCTTAGTCGGAGGTCCCAATCAGCCCCAGCATTTT
.	TRBV7-2	.	TRBJ2-3	CASNSGGSTDTQYF	TGTGCCAGCAACTCGGGGGGCAGCACAGATACGCAGTATTTT
once	TRBV6-5	TRBD1	TRBJ2-7	CASSYSMPGGPYEQYF	TGTGCCAGCAGTTACTCAATGCCAGGGGGTCCCTACGAGCAGTACTTC
.	TRBV6-1	TRBD2	TRBJ2-5	CGGGSGIQETQYF	TGTGGTGGGGGTAGCGGGATCCAAGAGACCCAGTACTTC
.	TRBV18	.	TRBJ2-3	CASSPGVDTDTQYF	TGTGCCAGCTCACCAGGGGTGGACACAGATACGCAGTATTTT
.	TRBV6-6	.	TRBJ2-4	CASSYVDIQYF	TGTGCCAGCAGTTACGTGGACATTCAGTACTTC
few	TRBV7-2	.	TRBJ2-7	CASARGDRTSYEQYF	TGTGCCAGCGCCCGGGGGGACAGGACCTCCTACGAGCAGTACTTC
.	TRBV5-1	.	TRBJ2-1	CASSESTTPTYNEQFF	TGCGCCAGCAGCGAATCCACTACGCCGACCTACAATGAGCAGTTCTTC
.	TRBV6-5	TRBD1	TRBJ2-1	CASSYHRTGRNEQFF	TGTGCCAGCAGTTACCACCGGACAGGGCGTAATGAGCAGTTCTTC
.	TRBV7-3	TRBD2	TRBJ2-5	CASSPGLAGGVQETQYF	TGTGCCAGCAGCCCCGGACTAGCGGGGGGGGTCCAAGAGACCCAGTACTTC
.	TRBV5-1	.	TRBJ1-1	CASSLNPGITEAFF	TGCGCCAGCAGCTTGAATCCGGGGATCACTGAAGCTTTCTTT
once	TRBV5-1	TRBD1	TRBJ2-4	CASSLETGDHIQYF	TGCGCCAGCAGCTTGGAGACAGGGGATCACATTCAGTACTTC